This T cell receptor (beta chain) was sequenced during a study of shared clonotypes between healthy human individuals. The naive CD8 subset, CD45RO-negative cells positively selected for CCR7, excluded terminally differentiated effector memory CD45RA+ cells. This clone was found once. The antigen is unknown. Researchers ran the assay at a deep level. Sequenced by immunoSEQ multiplex PCR; TCRdb stores in-frame clones only, minus some. The data show approximately 720,000 clones, with around 92% seen just once and approximately 24% held by the top ten. Study-level results: Non-shared clonotypes displayed generation probabilities falling below those of clonotypes present in all four donors.

The germline gives CDR1 SQVTM, CDR2 ANQGSEA. Trimming cost V 5 bases and J 0 bases, with 16 bases left between them. This CDR3 is 15 amino acids long. This TCR derives from a man aged 25 to 40 in good health. The chain couples TRBV29-1 to TRBJ1-2; D is perhaps TRBD1 (6 bases). The source material was naive CD8+ T cells sorted from blood. DNA of the CDR3: TGCAGCGTTCCCGGGGGCTCGGGCCCTAACTATGGCTACACCTTC. Protein: CSVPGGSGPNYGYTF.